These 27 T cell receptor beta chains were all obtained from the same sample, sequenced in a study of T cells after yellow fever vaccination. TCRdb independently ran MiXCR on the 5' RACE reads; one entry per CDR3 protein. The sample has approximately 250,000 distinct CDR3 sequences, roughly 6.8% seen once. The source was CD4+ T cells sorted from PBMCs, collected on the day of the yellow fever booster vaccination. The receptors shown here come from a man under 40 who received the YFV17D yellow fever vaccine.

The sample holds many counts of this clonotype. The chain is built from TRBV20-1 and TRBJ2-1; the D gene could be TRBD1 or TRBD2 (5 bases each). The CDR3 covers 16 residues. The germline V and J ends were trimmed by 3 bases and 0 bases, with 15 bases remaining between them. Germline CDR1 DFQATT, CDR2 SNEGSKA (reference sequence). CDR3 amino acids: CSASTGWGSSYNEQFF. Here the CDR3 DNA reads TGCAGTGCTAGTACGGGATGGGGGAGCTCCTACAATGAGCAGTTCTTC.

This clonotype showed up just a few times. CDR3 coding DNA: TGCAGCGTTGAAGGGGCGTCAAGCACAGATACGCAGTATTTT. This gives the protein CSVEGASSTDTQYF. The chain combines TRBV29-1 with TRBJ2-3; D not certain. The germline CDR1 and CDR2 sequences are SQVTM and ANQGSEA. V was clipped by 1 base and J by 0 bases, with 8 bases between them. The CDR3 length is 14 residues.

This clonotype was picked up a small number of times. The chain carries TRBV13 and TRBJ2-4; D is perhaps TRBD1 (5 bases). This CDR3 has 13 residues. Germline CDR1 is PRHDT and CDR2 is FYEKMQ (reference sequence). V was trimmed by 1 base and J by 8 bases, leaving 9 bases between them. CDR3 protein: CASSLADRDIQYF. Here the CDR3 DNA reads TGTGCCAGCAGCTTAGCAGACAGAGACATTCAGTACTTC. The full variable domain, rest sourced from reference TRBV13 and TRBJ2-4, is AAGVIQSPRHLIKEKRETATLKCYPIPRHDTVYWYQQGPGQDPQFLISFYEKMQSDKGSIPDRFSAQQFSDYHSELNMSSLELGDSALYFCASSLADRDIQYFGAGTRLSVL.

This clonotype was found a few times. The J gene is TRBJ2-3, the V gene TRBV27; D not certain. Germline V gene lookup returns CDR1 MNHEY and CDR2 SMNVEV (reference sequence). This CDR3 comprises 9 residues. V was pared by 9 bases and J by 3 bases, with 1 base between. The CDR3 nucleotides are TGTGCCAGAACAGATACGCAGTATTTT. This codes for CARTDTQYF.

This clonotype was counted ten times or more. This rearrangement joins TRBV7-2 to TRBJ2-2; D may be TRBD1 (5 bases). Germline V gives CDR1 SGHTA, CDR2 FQGNSA. CDR3 length: 13 amino acids. V gave up 5 bases and J gave up 7 bases, with 11 bases separating them. The CDR3 DNA follows: TGTGCCAGCAGCCCCAGGGTCGGCGGGGAGCTGTTTTTT. It encodes CASSPRVGGELFF.

This clonotype was observed a handful of times. The chain is built from TRBV7-6 and TRBJ2-7; possibly TRBD2 for D (6 bases). The ends were cut back, 3 bases at V and 5 bases at J, with 14 bases in the middle. CDR1 SGHVS and CDR2 FNYEAQ come from the germline V gene. This CDR3 has 14 residues. This CDR3 is CASSLSGPLNEQYF. The CDR3, as DNA: TGTGCCAGCAGCTTGAGCGGGCCCCTCAACGAGCAGTACTTC.

There are many counts of this clonotype. V gene TRBV12-3 or TRBV12-4 combines with J gene TRBJ2-3, with D perhaps matching TRBD2 (6 bases). This CDR3 is built from 18 residues. Deletions cut 7 bases from V and 1 base from J, with 24 bases between. Here the CDR3 DNA reads TGTGCCAGCATTTTTTCCCGCCCCGGGGGTTTGCGCACAGATACGCAGTATTTT. It is translated as CASIFSRPGGLRTDTQYF.

The genes are TRBV6-5 and TRBJ1-3; perhaps TRBD1 as D (6 bases). The CDR3 runs 16 residues. In germline, CDR1 is MNHEY, CDR2 SVGAGI. V lost 5 bases to trimming and J lost 4 bases, with 18 bases between them. CDR3 sequence reads: CASSPHAQGRGNTIYF. Written as DNA, the CDR3 is TGTGCCAGCAGTCCTCACGCACAGGGCAGGGGAAACACCATATATTTT.

The genes are TRBV7-6 and TRBJ2-1; D possibly corresponds to TRBD1 (6 bases). CDR3 length: 14 residues. With 5 bases removed from V and 3 bases from J, the gap between germline ends came to 11 bases. Germline CDR1 is SGHVS and CDR2 is FNYEAQ. This CDR3 is CASSPGTRYNEQFF. The CDR3 nucleotides are TGTGCCAGCAGCCCTGGGACACGCTACAATGAGCAGTTCTTC.

This clonotype was seen a few times. The chain recombines TRBV18 with TRBJ2-5, with 8 bases identical to TRBD2. This CDR3 is 15 amino acids long. With 0 bases clipped from V and 5 bases from J, the junction kept 5 bases outside the gene matches. From germline, CDR1 is KGHSH and CDR2 LQKENI. Here the CDR3 reads CASSPPGLAGETQYF. In DNA, the CDR3 is TGTGCCAGCTCACCACCCGGACTAGCCGGTGAGACCCAGTACTTC.

This clonotype was seen many times. CDR3 coding DNA: TGCGCCAGCAGCTCCGGGACAGTGTCCGACAATGAGCAGTTCTTC. Its translation is CASSSGTVSDNEQFF. The chain couples TRBV5-1 to TRBJ2-1; TRBD1 matches 7 bases. CDR1 is SGHRS, CDR2 YFSETQ, per germline. The ends lost 3 bases at V and 5 bases at J; junction bases unmatched: 8. The CDR3 has 15 residues.

V usage is TRBV9 and J usage is TRBJ2-1; 9 bases are shared with TRBD1. Germline V gene data show CDR1 as SGDLS and CDR2 as YYNGEE. The ends lost 0 bases at V and 5 bases at J; junction bases unmatched: 3. The CDR3 runs to 15 residues. The CDR3 coding sequence is TGTGCCAGCAGCGTAGCTGGGGACAGGGACAATGAGCAGTTCTTC. Amino acid sequence: CASSVAGDRDNEQFF. Using reference TRBV9 and TRBJ2-1 for the parts outside the CDR3, the full variable domain is DSGVTQTPKHLITATGQRVTLRCSPRSGDLSVYWYQQSLDQGLQFLIQYYNGEERAKGNILERFSAQQFPDLHSELNLSSLELGDSALYFCASSVAGDRDNEQFFGPGTRLTVL.

For this clonotype: A read error is possible here, since a much larger clone lies one base away. The chain couples TRBV14 to TRBJ2-5, with 7 bases lining up with TRBD2. The CDR3 is made up of 15 amino acids. The V gene's germline CDR1 is SGHDN and CDR2 FVKESK. CDR3 amino acids: CASSPGLGQQESQYF. CDR3 in DNA: TGTGCCAGCAGCCCAGGACTAGGCCAGCAAGAGTCCCAGTACTTC.

This clonotype came up many times. The chain employs TRBV11-2 and TRBJ2-5; D uncertain. The V end was cut by 4 bases, the J end by 3 bases, with 12 bases between. CDR1 SGHAT and CDR2 FQNNGV come from the germline V gene. This CDR3 spans 14 amino acids. CDR3 amino acids: CASSSRTRKETQYF. The CDR3 bases are TGTGCCAGCAGCTCGCGGACGAGGAAAGAGACCCAGTACTTC.

The table lists this clonotype with a few counts. The genes are TRBV30 and TRBJ2-3, with unresolved D. Germline CDR1 and CDR2: GTSNPN and SVGIG (reference sequence). Trimming cost V 1 base and J 6 bases, with 8 bases left between them. CDR3 length equals 12 residues. CDR3 nucleotide sequence: TGTGCCTGGAGTGCCCCACGGGATACGCAGTATTTT. Its protein is CAWSAPRDTQYF.

In this sample, this clonotype turned up many times. This chain connects TRBV20-1 to TRBJ1-4, with D possibly being TRBD1 (5 bases). The CDR3 covers 14 residues. The V end was cut by 6 bases, the J end by 8 bases, with 19 bases between. CDR1 is DFQATT, CDR2 SNEGSKA, per germline (reference sequence). The CDR3 spells CSAEPGGVGEKLFF. The CDR3 DNA follows: TGCAGTGCCGAGCCCGGGGGGGTCGGAGAAAAACTGTTTTTT.

This clonotype was picked up a small number of times. CDR3 in amino acids: CSATSGTGGSRQYF. CDR3 nucleotide sequence: TGCAGCGCCACATCCGGGACAGGAGGATCGAGGCAGTACTTC. The chain links TRBV29-1 to TRBJ2-7; 8 positions agree with TRBD1. CDR1 is SQVTM and CDR2 is ANQGSEA in the germline V gene. This CDR3 has 14 amino acids. J was trimmed by 9 bases and V by 7 bases; bases with no gene match: 17.

The chain recombines TRBV10-3 with TRBJ1-2; D might be TRBD1 (5 bases). V lost 4 bases and J lost 1, with 19 bases in between. Germline V gene lookup returns CDR1 ENHRY and CDR2 SYGVKD. This CDR3 has 17 residues. The CDR3 here is CAISGRQKEEFNYGYTF. In DNA form, the CDR3 reads TGTGCCATCAGTGGGCGACAGAAAGAAGAATTTAACTATGGCTACACCTTC.

This sequence joins TRBV2 and TRBJ2-2; D is ambiguous. Germline V gives CDR1 SNHLY, CDR2 FYNNEI. Trimming left V 4 bases short and J 10 bases short, with 7 bases between. The CDR3 extends over 11 amino acids. CDR3 protein: CASSGAAELFF. The CDR3 bases are TGTGCCAGCAGTGGGGCCGCGGAGCTGTTTTTT.

The V and J genes are TRBV20-1 and TRBJ2-7; weak D call: TRBD2 (6 bases). CDR3 size: 12 residues. V dropped 3 bases and J dropped 5 bases, with 11 bases sitting between them. CDR1 and CDR2 (germline): DFQATT, SNEGSKA (reference sequence). The DNA of the CDR3 is TGCAGTGCTAGGGGGGGAGCGAACGAGCAGTACTTC. Its translation: CSARGGANEQYF.

This clonotype was detected only a few times. This chain uses TRBV29-1 with TRBJ2-7; D call uncertain. V gave up 2 bases and J gave up 4 bases, with 6 bases separating them. Germline-derived CDR1 and CDR2 are SQVTM and ANQGSEA. The CDR3 length is 11 residues. This chain's CDR3 is CSVENLYEQYF. CDR3 nucleotide sequence: TGCAGCGTTGAAAATCTTTACGAGCAGTACTTC.

This clonotype was detected a few times. The V call is TRBV28, the J call TRBJ2-5, with 14 bases aligning to TRBD2. Germline loops: CDR1 MDHEN, CDR2 SYDVKM. The V gene end was trimmed by 5 bases and the J gene end by 4 bases; junction bases not matched to a gene: 3. The CDR3 is 15 amino acids. The DNA for the CDR3 is TGTGCCAGCAGTATTGGGACTAGCGGGAGAGAGACCCAGTACTTC. Protein sequence: CASSIGTSGRETQYF.

In this sample, this clonotype turned up a few times. The chain is built from TRBV11-2 and TRBJ2-5; D gene uncertain. The V gene's germline CDR1 is SGHAT and CDR2 FQNNGV. The CDR3 length is 12 residues. The ends were cut back, 7 bases at V and 5 bases at J, with 11 bases in the middle. The CDR3 here is CASTRTAETQYF. The CDR3 DNA is TGTGCCAGCACCCGAACGGCGGAGACCCAGTACTTC.

The genes are TRBV7-6 and TRBJ1-3, with D unclear. Per the germline V gene, CDR1 is SGHVS and CDR2 is FNYEAQ. There are 14 residues in the CDR3. Trimming removed 5 bases at V and 0 bases at J, with 8 bases between. The DNA for the CDR3 is TGTGCCAGCAGCCGAAGCGGCTCTGGAAACACCATATATTTT. Residues: CASSRSGSGNTIYF. The entire variable domain, with the rest obtained from reference TRBV7-6 and TRBJ1-3, is as follows: GAGVSQSPRYKVTKRGQDVALRCDPISGHVSLYWYRQALGQGPEFLTYFNYEAQQDKSGLPNDRFSAERPEGSISTLTIQRTEQRDSAMYRCASSRSGSGNTIYFGEGSWLTVV.

This clonotype has a count of ten or more. The chain recombines TRBV20-1 with TRBJ2-5; TRBD2 matches at 9 bases. CDR1 is DFQATT and CDR2 is SNEGSKA in the germline V gene (reference sequence). V gave up 1 base and J gave up 4 bases; unmatched junction bases: 1. The CDR3 runs 13 residues. The DNA for the CDR3 is TGCAGTGCTAGAGGACTAGCGGTAGAGACCCAGTACTTC. It specifies CSARGLAVETQYF.

The chain combines TRBV7-2 with TRBJ2-7; 9 nucleotides agree with TRBD1. Trimming took 5 bases from V and 5 from J; bases not matched to a gene: 10. The germline V gene has CDR1 SGHTA and CDR2 FQGNSA. This CDR3 contains 15 residues. The CDR3 sequence is CASSPTDRGSHEQYF. The CDR3 DNA is TGTGCCAGCAGCCCAACTGACAGGGGGAGCCACGAGCAGTACTTC.

This clonotype was recorded at least ten times. The chain joins TRBV29-1 to TRBJ2-7; 9 positions match TRBD2. Per the germline V gene, CDR1 is SQVTM and CDR2 is ANQGSEA. The CDR3 has 14 amino acids. Trimming took 7 bases from V and 5 from J; bases not matched to a gene: 12. CDR3 loop: CSALGGSGRNEQYF. As DNA, the CDR3 is TGCAGCGCCCTAGGCGGTAGCGGGAGAAACGAGCAGTACTTC.